The following is a TCR beta chain sequence with its context. This clone's antigen is unknown. No much larger clonotype is one base removed from it; base qualities were not supplied. Donors were 40 or so systemically healthy Caucasian individuals from Russia aged about 6 to 100 years. Around 10 milliliters of peripheral blood were drawn from each donor into EDTA-treated Vacutainer tubes. Ficoll-Paque density-gradient centrifugation was used to isolate PBMCs, with at least 6.5 million per sample. Trizol reagent was used to extract total RNA from the PBMCs, yielding at least 6 micrograms per sample. The percentages of naive CD45RAhigh/CD27high T cells were determined by flow cytometry on a PBMC aliquot from every donor. These data originate in a study of blood T cells in healthy people across ages (dated by TCRdb to the mid-2010s). Some background on the complete study: In model experiments, roughly one uniquely barcoded TCR beta cDNA molecule per two T cells was captured by template switching. The donors were split into four age groups: young (average approximately 16 years), middle-aged (39), aged (over 55) and long-lived (under 85). Age-related changes in TCR beta repertoire diversity were measured in the study by deep sequencing normalized with unique cDNA molecular identifiers. To avoid experimental bias, donors of different ages were distributed randomly across sequencing lanes. Using the same blood draw, the study looked at two additional independent replicas of 1 million unique cDNA reads for two donors, one aged 18 to 29 and the other aged 80 or older.

Points the paper makes about the study in general: Total diversity estimates from one million sequenced T cells were considered lower bounds and underestimates. A strong correlation was found between observed TCR beta diversity and the percentage of naive T cells measured by flow cytometry. Because donor CMV infection status was unknown, age-related changes in expanded clonotypes were potentially confounded. Compared with the aged group, more naive CD4+ T cells, fewer expanded clones and increased TCR diversity were shown by the long-lived group, suggesting age selection. Observed TCR beta diversity per million T cells fell roughly linearly with age, and a significant reduction was already apparent by age around 36. Bulk unsorted PBMC profiling prevented conclusive comparison of naive and antigen-experienced compartments.

The CDR3 starts with the cysteine, ends with the phenylalanine, and has 15 residues. This entry keeps only the CDR3 DNA: 45 bases, framed from base 1. The junction shows trimming of 4 bases on V and 5 bases on J, plus 15 bases between the germline ends. The germline V gene specifies LGHNA as CDR1 and YNFKEQ as CDR2. Libraries came from 5' RACE. The reads were generated on an Illumina HiSeq 2500. A second roughly 7 to 12 cycle PCR used a sample-barcoded 5' primer and a J-beta primer mix. Each TCR beta cDNA molecule received a unique molecular identifier from a template-switch 5' adaptor carrying 12 random nucleotides. Each sample yielded at least 2.5 million CDR3-containing paired-end reads. The Mint cDNA synthesis kit, primed by a TRBC-specific oligonucleotide, was used to synthesize first-strand cDNA from all RNA. Following uracil-DNA glycosylase treatment, all cDNA underwent a first 18-cycle PCR with the universal primers M1SS and BC2_uni_R. As for the authors' bioinformatics: For normalization, 1 million high-quality reads, each with a distinct molecular identifier, were randomly selected from each sample. Instead of being binned into consensus sequences, reads that shared molecular identifiers were thrown out. CDR3 identification, clonotype clustering and error correction used MiTCR with a Q25 quality threshold and the strictest error-elimination algorithm. A nonparametric unseen species model with Euler transformation was used to estimate lower-bound total TCR beta diversity. TCRdb trimmed the raw reads at Q25, called clones with MiXCR and kept productive beta chains. Each entry merges the rows of one CDR3 protein and shows their most common DNA and genes. It is TCRdb's table, rather than the study itself, that gives the V and J calls and clone size. The sample table records roughly 410,000 distinct CDR3 sequences; approximately 51% of these occur just once. The leading ten clones occupy under 65% of the sample.

Recombination connected TRBV4-2 to TRBJ2-1, with the D call perhaps TRBD1 or TRBD2, each one matching 5 bases. The sequence was collected from a man aged 60 to 75 in good health. The sequenced sample was blood. This receptor carries the CDR3 CASSPGLGRDNEQFF. The DNA sequence is given as TGTGCCAGCAGCCCCGGGCTGGGGCGGGACAATGAGCAGTTCTTC.